These 8 T cell receptor beta chains were sequenced from one sample in a study of human thymus T cells. Only in-frame clones appear in the TCRdb table, and some are missing; sequencing was by immunoSEQ multiplex PCR. The table has about 78,000 clones, nearly 98% seen once. Resections that were taken during corrective heart surgery supplied the thymus tissue. The source material was thymus tissue. The receptor source for this set is a boy less than two years old with a congenital heart defect but otherwise immunologically healthy.

The V and J genes are TRBV19 and TRBJ1-2; 7 bases map to TRBD1. The V gene's germline CDR1 is LNHDA and CDR2 SQIVND (reference sequence). V lost 3 bases to trimming and J lost 8 bases; unmatched junction nucleotides: 6. The CDR3 has 13 amino acids. DNA for the CDR3: TGTGCCAGTAGTATCGGACAGGATCAAGGCTACACCTTC. Protein sequence: CASSIGQDQGYTF. Supplemented by reference TRBV19 and TRBJ1-2, the full variable domain reads DGGITQSPKYLFRKEGQNVTLSCEQNLNHDAMYWYRQDPGQGLRLIYYSQIVNDFQKGDIAEGYSVSREKKESFPLTVTSAQKNPTAFYLCASSIGQDQGYTFGSGTRLTVV.

V gene TRBV20-1 combines with J gene TRBJ2-7; no clear D. V was clipped by 6 bases and J by 6 bases, with 12 bases between them. Germline V lookup: CDR1 DFQATT, CDR2 SNEGSKA (reference sequence). The length of the CDR3 is 11 residues. CDR3 in DNA: TGCAGTGCGTCCCTTAGAGTCGAGCAGTACTTC. Protein: CSASLRVEQYF.

The rearrangement uses TRBV18 and TRBJ2-7; 12 bases fit TRBD1. V lost 6 bases to trimming and J lost 6 bases; unmatched junction nucleotides: 6. This CDR3 contains 14 residues. Per germline, CDR1 KGHSH and CDR2 LQKENI. CDR3 protein: CASSSGTGGFEQYF. CDR3 nucleotide sequence: TGTGCCAGCTCGTCCGGGACAGGGGGCTTCGAGCAGTACTTC.

The rearrangement uses TRBV5-8 and TRBJ2-5; D uncertain. The CDR3 loop spans 16 amino acids. Germline lookup yields CDR1 SGHTS and CDR2 YDEGEE. Trimming cost V 0 bases and J 2 bases, with 14 bases left between them. The CDR3 region has the DNA TGTGCCAGCAGCTTGGAGGTAGCATCCGAACAAGAGACCCAGTACTTC. Amino acids: CASSLEVASEQETQYF.

This clone appeared once. This chain uses TRBV6-7 with TRBJ1-4; the D is unclear. TRBV6-7 is identified as an open reading frame with a role that is uncertain. This CDR3 has 16 residues. Trimming removed 7 bases from V and 0 bases from J, with 15 bases in between. CDR3 region: CASTLREGATNEKLFF. Here the CDR3 DNA reads TGTGCCAGCACCCTCCGGGAGGGTGCAACTAATGAAAAACTGTTTTTT.

This clone was seen just once. This chain connects TRBV7-9 to TRBJ1-4, with 7 bases fitting TRBD1. V trimming: 2 bases; J trimming: 7 bases; junction bases outside the gene matches: 10. Per the germline V gene, CDR1 is SEHNR and CDR2 is FQNEAQ (reference sequence). The CDR3 spans 16 residues. The CDR3 sequence is CASSLFLQGFGEKLFF. CDR3 nucleotide sequence: TGTGCCAGCAGCTTATTCCTACAGGGGTTCGGTGAAAAACTGTTTTTT.

The chain recombines TRBV9 with TRBJ2-3; 9 nucleotides agree with TRBD1. This CDR3 spans 16 amino acids. V dropped 3 bases and J dropped 5; count of bases not matched to a gene: 10. CDR1 and CDR2 (germline): SGDLS, YYNGEE. The CDR3 protein is CASSAAPTGGRDTQYF. DNA of the CDR3: TGTGCCAGCAGCGCGGCACCGACAGGGGGGAGAGATACGCAGTATTTT.

This clone turned up a few times. The V gene is TRBV11-2, the J gene TRBJ1-1; 7 bases map to TRBD1. Germline-derived CDR1 and CDR2 are SGHAT and FQNNGV. This CDR3 region has 15 residues. V lost 0 bases and J lost 4; bases outside the gene matches: 5. The CDR3 protein is CASSLEHRGGTEAFF. The DNA of the CDR3 is TGTGCCAGCAGCTTAGAACACAGGGGAGGCACTGAAGCTTTCTTT.